This T cell receptor (beta chain) was identified during a study of blood T cell repertoires in COVID-19. The overall study: T cells, B-cell-depleted T cells, or PBMCs provided the cDNA or gDNA that served as material.

Only in-frame clones appear in the TCRdb table, and some are missing; sequencing was by immunoSEQ multiplex PCR. The data contain 210,000 or so clones, 84% of them singletons. The sequence derives from a man aged 55 to 69 who had recovered from COVID-19. Sequencing was carried out using PBMCs or T cells enriched from blood (not recorded which).

CDR3 region: CASSYFGTSLTDTQYF. In DNA, the CDR3 is TGTGCCAGCAGTTACTTTGGGACTAGCCTAACAGATACGCAGTATTTT. The V and J genes are TRBV6-2 or TRBV6-3 and TRBJ2-3, with 9 bases that match TRBD2. Germline V gene lookup returns CDR1 MNHEY and CDR2 SVGEGT. This CDR3 is 16 amino acids long. The ends lost 1 base at V and 3 bases at J; junction bases unmatched: 5.